This TCR beta chain was identified in a study of blood T cells in healthy people across ages. General study points: Estimates based on one million T cells were treated as lower bounds.

The ends were cut back, 3 bases at V and 9 bases at J, with 12 bases in the middle. The CDR3 is 13 residues long. Germline lookup yields CDR1 DFQATT and CDR2 SNEGSKA (reference sequence). Sample-barcoded 5' priming and a J-beta primer mix drove a second PCR of roughly 6 to 12 cycles. Researchers report that a template-switch adaptor with 12 random nucleotides tagged each cDNA molecule. Each CDR3 protein gets one entry after TCRdb re-called the 5' RACE reads with MiXCR. The sample lists around 970,000 distinct CDR3 sequences, 51% seen once, with about 21% in the top ten. Caucasian, healthy and from Russia, the donors were aged between roughly 6 and 95. With regard to this clonotype: Its specificity is not known.

The material sequenced was blood. The receptor was derived from a woman aged 60-75 years in good health. The chain combines TRBV20-1 with TRBJ1-6, with D hard to call. The CDR3 reads CSASTGGPSPLHF. As DNA, the CDR3 is TGCAGTGCTAGCACGGGAGGGCCTTCACCCCTCCACTTT.